What follows are 30 T cell receptor beta chains derived from one specimen sequenced in a study of shared clonotypes between healthy human individuals. Repertoires were generated with immunoSEQ multiplex PCR, while TCRdb's copy carries only in-frame clones and drops some. There are some 2,500,000 clones in the sample; around 93% occur only once, and roughly 0.34% lies in the top ten. The sample comprised naive CD4+ T cells from PBMCs. Subset denoted: CD45RA+ positively selected. These receptors originate from a man aged 18 to 29 in good health. Some clones in this sample may be carry-over from other donors' samples.

In its sample, this clone was seen once. The rearrangement links TRBV13 to TRBJ2-7; no reliable D call. The V and J ends lost 4 bases and 6 bases respectively, with 10 bases between them. The CDR3 runs 12 residues. Per the germline V gene, CDR1 is PRHDT and CDR2 is FYEKMQ (reference sequence). CDR3 sequence: CASSSRPSEQYF. DNA of the CDR3: TGTGCCAGCAGCTCCCGCCCATCCGAGCAGTACTTC. The full variable domain, with the rest looked up from reference TRBV13 and TRBJ2-7, is AAGVIQSPRHLIKEKRETATLKCYPIPRHDTVYWYQQGPGQDPQFLISFYEKMQSDKGSIPDRFSAQQFSDYHSELNMSSLELGDSALYFCASSSRPSEQYFGPGTRLTVT.

Details on this clone: Different DNA sequences within this sample yield the same CDR3. The rearrangement links TRBV9 to TRBJ2-1, with 10 bases fitting TRBD2. Germline lookup yields CDR1 SGDLS and CDR2 YYNGEE. The CDR3 runs to 15 residues. V gave up 4 bases and J gave up 4 bases; unmatched junction bases: 5. The CDR3 DNA is TGTGCCAGCAGCCCCGGGACTAGCGTATACAATGAGCAGTTCTTC. Its protein product is CASSPGTSVYNEQFF. The variable domain in full, with the rest retrieved from reference TRBV9 and TRBJ2-1, is DSGVTQTPKHLITATGQRVTLRCSPRSGDLSVYWYQQSLDQGLQFLIQYYNGEERAKGNILERFSAQQFPDLHSELNLSSLELGDSALYFCASSPGTSVYNEQFFGPGTRLTVL.

V is TRBV19 and J is TRBJ2-3, with 13 bases lining up with TRBD2. This CDR3 has 15 residues. The germline V gene has CDR1 LNHDA and CDR2 SQIVND (reference sequence). With V trimmed by 8 bases and J by 6 bases, 8 bases remained unmatched. The CDR3 DNA sequence: TGTGCCAGTGGTGGACTAGCGGGAGCTGGTGATACGCAGTATTTT. Residues: CASGGLAGAGDTQYF.

In its sample, this clone was seen once. This sequence joins TRBV4-2 and TRBJ2-7; D possibly matches TRBD1 or TRBD2 (5 bases each). This CDR3 region has 16 residues. Trimming took 4 bases from V and 3 from J, leaving 19 bases between them. Germline lookup yields CDR1 LGHNA and CDR2 YNFKEQ. CDR3 sequence: CASSLSPGRAVYEQYF. CDR3 bases: TGTGCCAGCAGCCTGTCGCCGGGACGAGCAGTCTACGAGCAGTACTTC.

This clone was detected only once. This rearrangement joins TRBV5-8 to TRBJ1-5; D ambiguous. Trimming took off 3 bases at V and 6 bases at J, with 7 bases between the two ends. This CDR3 contains 12 residues. Germline-derived CDR1 and CDR2 are SGHTS and YDEGEE. CDR3 bases: TGTGCCAGCAGCTCCGGATCTCAGCCCCAGCATTTT. Translated: CASSSGSQPQHF.

This chain uses TRBV19 with TRBJ2-1, with 9 bases lining up with TRBD1. Germline CDR1 is LNHDA and CDR2 is SQIVND (reference sequence). The CDR3 runs to 18 residues. Trimming took 4 bases from V and 4 from J; bases not matched to a gene: 14. As DNA, the CDR3 is TGTGCCAGTAGTACGTACCCGGGACAGGGCAAGGGATACAATGAGCAGTTCTTC. This codes for CASSTYPGQGKGYNEQFF.

The rearrangement links TRBV14 to TRBJ2-5; 10 bases fit TRBD2. With the DNA end fitting TRBJ2-7 better, the J assignment may be wrong. The V gene's germline CDR1 is SGHDN and CDR2 FVKESK. CDR3 length: 15 amino acids. Written as DNA, the CDR3 is TGTGCCAGCAGCCCTAGCGGGGGAGGATCCTACGAGCAGTACTTC. This sequence encodes CASSPSGGGSYEQYF.

The table lists this clone with a count of one. The rearrangement joins TRBV28 to TRBJ2-1; no clear D gene. Germline-derived CDR1 and CDR2 are MDHEN and SYDVKM. The CDR3 runs 12 residues. Between the trimmed V and J ends, which lost 4 bases and 16 bases, there was a span of 17 bases. CDR3 amino acids: CASSSLRALQFF. CDR3 DNA: TGTGCCAGCAGTTCGCTCCGGGCCCTCCAATTCTTC.

The chain links TRBV13 to TRBJ1-5; maybe TRBD1 (5 bases). The length of the CDR3 is 17 residues. Trimming cost V 5 bases and J 3 bases, with 20 bases left between them. Germline CDR1 and CDR2: PRHDT and FYEKMQ (reference sequence). The CDR3 DNA reads TGTGCCAGCAGCCGCAAAAGTATCCAGGGTTCCAATCAGCCCCAGCATTTT. Protein: CASSRKSIQGSNQPQHF. Full variable domain (rest looked up from reference TRBV13 and TRBJ1-5): AAGVIQSPRHLIKEKRETATLKCYPIPRHDTVYWYQQGPGQDPQFLISFYEKMQSDKGSIPDRFSAQQFSDYHSELNMSSLELGDSALYFCASSRKSIQGSNQPQHFGDGTRLSIL.

The chain has TRBV5-1 and TRBJ2-7; TRBD1 matches at 7 bases. This CDR3 is built from 16 residues. V was clipped by 4 bases and J by 2 bases; unmatched bases: 12. The germline gives CDR1 SGHRS, CDR2 YFSETQ. The CDR3 nucleotides read TGCGCCAGCAGCCAACAGACAGGGCTGCCCGCCTACGAGCAGTACTTC. Translation gives CASSQQTGLPAYEQYF.

This chain links TRBV29-1 with TRBJ2-7, with 7 nucleotides matching TRBD1. V lost 5 bases, J lost 0 bases, and 7 bases stayed unmatched. CDR1 and CDR2 from the germline V gene are SQVTM and ANQGSEA. This CDR3 comprises 14 residues. The CDR3 DNA is TGCAGCGTTTCAACAGGGGCCCGCTCCTACGAGCAGTACTTC. Protein: CSVSTGARSYEQYF.

The genes are TRBV10-3 and TRBJ2-7; 7 bases match TRBD1. Germline values: CDR1 ENHRY, CDR2 SYGVKD. This CDR3 is 14 amino acids long. With V trimmed by 10 bases and J by 3 bases, 12 bases remained unmatched. In nucleotides, the CDR3 is TGTGCCACCAGAGGGGGAACAGGGGACTACGAGCAGTACTTC. It codes for CATRGGTGDYEQYF.

This clone was recorded a few times. Other DNA sequences from this sample encode an identical CDR3 as well. The rearrangement links TRBV30 to TRBJ1-5; D remains unclear. V gave up 1 base and J gave up 3 bases, with 7 bases separating them. Germline V CDR1 and CDR2: GTSNPN, SVGIG (reference sequence). CDR3 length equals 13 residues. This CDR3 is CAWSDSSNQPQHF. As DNA, the CDR3 is TGTGCCTGGAGTGACAGCTCCAATCAGCCCCAGCATTTT.

This sequence joins TRBV5-6 and TRBJ2-7, with D hard to call. With 0 bases removed from V and 6 bases from J, the gap between germline ends came to 13 bases. Germline assignment: CDR1 SGHDT and CDR2 YYEEEE. The CDR3 contains 14 residues. CDR3 coding DNA: TGTGCCAGCAGCTTGGGGTGGGGATTGGCCGAGCAGTACTTC. As protein: CASSLGWGLAEQYF.

The chain recombines TRBV10-3 with TRBJ2-3; possible D gene TRBD1, 6 bases. Per germline, CDR1 ENHRY and CDR2 SYGVKD. The V gene lost 6 bases and the J gene lost 2 bases, with 15 bases spanning the gap. The CDR3 contains 15 residues. The CDR3: CAISNMGALTDTQYF. As DNA, the CDR3 is TGTGCCATCAGCAATATGGGGGCCCTCACAGATACGCAGTATTTT.

This clone was seen just once. The chain employs TRBV29-1 and TRBJ2-7, with 8 bases fitting TRBD1. Germline V gene data show CDR1 as SQVTM and CDR2 as ANQGSEA. V lost 7 bases to trimming and J lost 7 bases; unmatched junction nucleotides: 12. The CDR3 has 13 amino acids. The CDR3 DNA follows: TGCAGCGCCACCGGGACAGGTCCTTGGGAGCAGTACTTC. Protein product: CSATGTGPWEQYF.

The rearrangement joins TRBV28 to TRBJ2-2, with D perhaps matching TRBD1 or TRBD2 (6 bases each). This CDR3 comprises 14 residues. Germline CDR1 reads MDHEN; CDR2 reads SYDVKM. V lost 3 bases and J 6 bases, leaving 11 bases between the germline ends. CDR3 sequence: CASSLEGGAGELFF. The CDR3 DNA is TGTGCCAGCAGTTTGGAGGGGGGCGCCGGGGAGCTGTTTTTT.

Of note for this clone: Other DNA sequences in the same sample also yield this CDR3. The CDR3 nucleotides read TGTGCCTGGAGTGTACTCCGGGGGACAGATACGCAGTATTTT. Translating gives CAWSVLRGTDTQYF. The V call is TRBV30, the J call TRBJ2-3; perhaps TRBD2 as D (6 bases). CDR3 length: 14 amino acids. Germline CDR1 and CDR2: GTSNPN and SVGIG (reference sequence). The ends were cut back, 0 bases at V and 3 bases at J, with 10 bases in the middle.

The sample holds one count of this clone. This chain joins TRBV6-6 and TRBJ2-7, with 7 positions matching TRBD1. Looked up from germline, CDR1 is MNHNY and CDR2 is SVGAGI (reference sequence). The CDR3 is made up of 14 amino acids. Losses at the gene ends were 7 bases for V and 3 bases for J; bases not matched to a gene: 9. The CDR3 reads CASTIQGINYEQYF. CDR3 nucleotide sequence: TGTGCCAGCACCATACAGGGGATTAACTACGAGCAGTACTTC.

On this clone: Additional DNA sequences in this sample encode the identical CDR3. V is TRBV5-1 and J is TRBJ1-1; D call uncertain. The CDR3 extends over 12 amino acids. Trimming removed 0 bases at V and 3 bases at J, with 3 bases between. Germline V gene sequence: CDR1 SGHRS, CDR2 YFSETQ. The CDR3 here is CASSLGYTEAFF. CDR3 sequence (DNA): TGCGCCAGCAGCTTGGGATACACTGAAGCTTTCTTT. Drawing the rest from reference TRBV5-1 and TRBJ1-1, the complete variable domain is KAGVTQTPRYLIKTRGQQVTLSCSPISGHRSVSWYQQTPGQGLQFLFEYFSETQRNKGNFPGRFSGRQFSNSRSEMNVSTLELGDSALYLCASSLGYTEAFFGQGTRLTVV.

This sequence joins TRBV28 and TRBJ2-7, with TRBD2 identical over 14 bases. Germline assignment: CDR1 MDHEN and CDR2 SYDVKM. The CDR3 consists of 18 residues. V was pared by 7 bases and J by 3 bases, with 14 bases of the junction left unmatched. The CDR3 spells CASTRLVGLAGGDYEQYF. The DNA for the CDR3 is TGTGCCAGCACCAGGTTGGTCGGACTAGCGGGAGGCGACTACGAGCAGTACTTC. The full variable domain, with the rest looked up from reference TRBV28 and TRBJ2-7, is DVKVTQSSRYLVKRTGEKVFLECVQDMDHENMFWYRQDPGLGLRLIYFSYDVKMKEKGDIPEGYSVSREKKERFSLILESASTNQTSMYLCASTRLVGLAGGDYEQYFGPGTRLTVT.

The V gene is TRBV2, the J gene TRBJ2-7, with TRBD2 as a possible D gene (5 bases). This CDR3 is 14 amino acids long. CDR1 and CDR2 (germline): SNHLY, FYNNEI. V lost 7 bases and J lost 0, with 13 bases in between. CDR3 loop: CASMGERGSYEQYF. CDR3 nucleotides: TGTGCCAGCATGGGCGAACGGGGCTCCTACGAGCAGTACTTC.

This sequence joins TRBV6-6 and TRBJ2-1; 11 nucleotides align to TRBD2. The CDR3 is 15 amino acids. Germline V gene sequence: CDR1 MNHNY, CDR2 SVGAGI (reference sequence). Trimming at V came to 6 bases and at J to 8 bases, leaving 9 bases not matched to a gene. CDR3 DNA sequence: TGTGCCAGCAGCCAACCCGGGACTAGCGGATATGAGCAGTTCTTC. Its protein product is CASSQPGTSGYEQFF.

The table lists this clone with a count of one. The V call is TRBV4-1, the J call TRBJ1-1; D remains ambiguous. The V end was cut by 3 bases, the J end by 1 base, with 12 bases between. Germline V gene sequence: CDR1 MGHRA, CDR2 YSYEKL. This CDR3 contains 15 residues. CDR3 sequence reads: CASSQIGGSNTEAFF. CDR3 bases: TGCGCCAGCAGCCAGATAGGAGGGTCGAACACTGAAGCTTTCTTT.

In regard to this clone: Other nucleotide sequences in the sample specify the same CDR3. The chain carries TRBV9 and TRBJ1-1; D is undetermined. Per the germline V gene, CDR1 is SGDLS and CDR2 is YYNGEE. The ends were cut back, 0 bases at V and 0 bases at J, with 6 bases in the middle. The CDR3 is 14 amino acids. The CDR3 reads CASSVAGMNTEAFF. DNA for the CDR3: TGTGCCAGCAGCGTAGCCGGGATGAACACTGAAGCTTTCTTT. Drawing the rest from reference TRBV9 and TRBJ1-1, the complete variable domain is DSGVTQTPKHLITATGQRVTLRCSPRSGDLSVYWYQQSLDQGLQFLIQYYNGEERAKGNILERFSAQQFPDLHSELNLSSLELGDSALYFCASSVAGMNTEAFFGQGTRLTVV.

Remarks on this clone: Other DNA sequences in this sample translate to the same CDR3. The V call is TRBV30, the J call TRBJ2-2; D gene uncertain. The CDR3 sequence is 11 residues long. V lost 1 base, J lost 6 bases, and 3 bases lay in between. CDR1 is GTSNPN, CDR2 SVGIG, per germline (reference sequence). CDR3 in DNA: TGTGCCTGGAGTGCAGCCGGGGAGCTGTTTTTT. Its protein is CAWSAAGELFF.

There are a few counts of this clone. A junction boundary mismatches the germline segment, possibly from a read error. This chain connects TRBV29-1 to TRBJ1-1, with D maybe TRBD1 (5 bases). This CDR3 has 13 amino acids. Germline values: CDR1 SQVTM, CDR2 ANQGSEA. The CDR3 region is CSVEGVLGTEAFF. CDR3 nucleotides: TGCAGCGTGGAAGGGGTTTTGGGCACTGAAGCTTTCTTT.

CDR3 DNA: TGTGCCACCAGCAGAGATACAAGTAGTAATCAGCCCCAGCATTTT. It specifies CATSRDTSSNQPQHF. V is TRBV15 and J is TRBJ1-5; no clear D. Looked up from germline, CDR1 is LNHNV and CDR2 is YYDKDF (reference sequence). V lost 0 bases and J 4 bases, leaving 10 bases between the germline ends. The CDR3 spans 15 residues. Full variable domain (remainder filled in from reference TRBV15 and TRBJ1-5): DAMVIQNPRYQVTQFGKPVTLSCSQTLNHNVMYWYQQKSSQAPKLLFHYYDKDFNNEADTPDNFQSRRPNTSFCFLDIRSPGLGDTAMYLCATSRDTSSNQPQHFGDGTRLSIL.

The chain joins TRBV5-4 to TRBJ2-1, with TRBD2 matching over 8 bases. The CDR3 is made up of 16 amino acids. Germline-derived CDR1 and CDR2 are SGHNT and YYREEE (reference sequence). Trimming at V came to 0 bases and at J to 8 bases, leaving 10 bases not matched to a gene. CDR3 sequence (DNA): TGTGCCAGCAGCTTGGCGGTCCAGCGGGAGTTGGATGAGCAGTTCTTC. This sequence encodes CASSLAVQRELDEQFF.

To note about this clone: The identical CDR3 is also encoded by other nucleotide sequences in the sample. The genes are TRBV5-4 and TRBJ2-7, with D possibly TRBD1 on 5 matching bases. Germline V gives CDR1 SGHNT, CDR2 YYREEE (reference sequence). This CDR3 contains 12 residues. Deletions cut 3 bases from V and 3 bases from J, with 7 bases between. The CDR3 DNA reads as TGTGCCAGCAGCTCGCAGGGCTACGAGCAGTACTTC. Its protein is CASSSQGYEQYF.